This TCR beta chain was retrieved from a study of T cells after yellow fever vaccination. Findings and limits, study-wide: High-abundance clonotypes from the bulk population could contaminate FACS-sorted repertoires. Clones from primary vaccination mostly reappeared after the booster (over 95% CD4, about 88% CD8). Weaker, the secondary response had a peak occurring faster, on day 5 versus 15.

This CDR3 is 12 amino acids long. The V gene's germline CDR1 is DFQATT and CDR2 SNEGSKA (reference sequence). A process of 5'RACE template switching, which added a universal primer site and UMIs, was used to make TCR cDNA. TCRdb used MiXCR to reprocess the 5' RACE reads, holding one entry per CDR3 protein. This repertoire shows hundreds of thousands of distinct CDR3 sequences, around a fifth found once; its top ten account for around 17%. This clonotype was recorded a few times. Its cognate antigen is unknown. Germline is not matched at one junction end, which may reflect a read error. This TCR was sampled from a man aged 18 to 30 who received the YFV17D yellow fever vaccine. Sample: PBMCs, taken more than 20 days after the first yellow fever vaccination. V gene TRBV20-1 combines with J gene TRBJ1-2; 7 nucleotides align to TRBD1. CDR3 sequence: CSAGEGAKGYTF. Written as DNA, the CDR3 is TGCAGTGCTGGAGAGGGGGCGAAAGGCTACACCTTC.